The clone carrying this TCR beta chain has just a few counts. The library was built from about 400 ng RNA with molecular barcoded adaptors for alpha/delta and beta/gamma chains. TCRdb analysed the reads with MiXCR anew, one entry per CDR3 protein. This sample has about 130,000 distinct CDR3 sequences; 13% occur once, and the top ten carry 7.5% to 9.5%. These data come from a study of read filtering for tumor transcriptome and immune sequencing. For the study at large: The cohort had roughly 17 men and under 15 women aged roughly 45 to 90, mean roughly 70 years.

With 5 bases removed from V and 8 bases from J, the gap between germline ends came to 9 bases. Germline CDR1 is LNHDA and CDR2 is SQIVND (reference sequence). The CDR3 covers 11 residues. This chain connects TRBV19 to TRBJ1-1; D gene ambiguous. This TCR was recovered from a donor aged 40 or older with multiple myeloma. Sequencing input: a population of CD138-negative cells sorted from bone marrow. CDR3 sequence reads: CASSDVLEAFF. CDR3 bases: TGTGCCAGTAGTGACGTACTCGAAGCTTTCTTT.